Listed here are 12 T cell receptor beta chains from one sample, sequenced in a study of regulatory T cells in long-lasting Graves disease. Time point meaning: persistent/refractory GD, antithyroid drugs over 5 years with positive TRAb. PBMC RNA was the source of the TCR library. The authors built TCR beta libraries using iRepertoire HTBI primers and Arm-PCR of CDR3 regions. TCRdb reanalysed the multiplex PCR reads using MiXCR and keeps one entry per CDR3 protein. The sample has some 440,000 distinct CDR3 sequences, 20% seen once. Sequencing used peripheral blood mononuclear cells (PBMCs), obtained when the disease was refractory, from a patient treated with antithyroid drugs. The source is a female donor with Graves disease.

There are many counts of this clonotype. The rearrangement uses TRBV29-1 and TRBJ2-5; TRBD2 matches 7 bases. Germline V CDR1 and CDR2: SQVTM, ANQGSEA. The CDR3 is made up of 14 amino acids. Losses at the gene ends were 4 bases for V and 2 bases for J; bases not matched to a gene: 7. CDR3 residues: CSVAGGSRQETQYF. The CDR3 nucleotides read TGCAGCGTTGCCGGCGGGAGTAGACAAGAGACCCAGTACTTC. Combining the CDR3 with reference TRBV29-1 and TRBJ2-5 gives the whole variable domain SAVISQKPSRDICQRGTSLTIQCQVDSQVTMMFWYRQQPGQSLTLIATANQGSEATYESGFVIDKFPISRPNLTFSTLTVSNMSPEDSSIYLCSVAGGSRQETQYFGPGTRLLVL.

This clonotype appeared a few times. The J gene is TRBJ2-5, the V gene TRBV18, with no clear D. In germline, CDR1 is KGHSH, CDR2 LQKENI. Trimming pared 2 bases from V and 5 bases from J, leaving 9 bases between. The CDR3 totals 13 residues. As DNA, the CDR3 is TGTGCCAGCTCACCAGGGATGGAGGAGACCCAGTACTTC. It specifies CASSPGMEETQYF.

This clonotype occurred a few times. This sequence joins TRBV4-1 and TRBJ2-7, with 11 positions matching TRBD2. Germline CDR1 MGHRA, CDR2 YSYEKL. The junction had 3 bases not matched to a gene; V was cut back by 1 base and J by 4 bases. CDR3 length: 15 amino acids. The DNA of the CDR3 is TGCGCCAGCAGCCAAGGCCCTAGCGGGAGGTACGAGCAGTACTTC. Residues: CASSQGPSGRYEQYF.

This clonotype occurred a few times. The V and J genes are TRBV12-3 or TRBV12-4 and TRBJ1-5; TRBD1 matches 8 bases. After removal of 6 bases from V and 7 bases from J, the junction contained 8 bases not matched to a gene. The CDR3 runs to 14 residues. The CDR3 sequence is CASSRTGFEQPQHF. DNA for the CDR3: TGTGCCAGCAGCCGGACAGGGTTCGAGCAGCCCCAGCATTTT.

With respect to this clonotype: A much larger clone sits a single nucleotide away, making a read error possible. The CDR3 nucleotides read TGCAGTGCTAGAGTTCTGGGACCTATGCGTGAAGAACTGTTTTTT. Its protein product is CSARVLGPMREELFF. This chain links TRBV20-1 with TRBJ1-4; D might be TRBD1 (5 bases). This CDR3 contains 15 residues. The V gene's germline CDR1 is DFQATT and CDR2 SNEGSKA (reference sequence).

J is TRBJ2-7 and V is TRBV27; D possibly corresponds to TRBD1 (6 bases). Germline CDR1 reads MNHEY; CDR2 reads SMNVEV (reference sequence). The CDR3 extends over 14 amino acids. V lost 8 bases, J lost 3 bases, and 17 bases lay in between. The CDR3 sequence: CASGTLTGRYEQYF. CDR3 nucleotide sequence: TGTGCCAGCGGGACCCTAACAGGGCGCTACGAGCAGTACTTC.

There are a few counts of this clonotype. The genes are TRBV19 and TRBJ1-1; D gene ambiguous. The CDR3 length is 14 residues. V was pared by 10 bases and J by 0 bases, with 15 bases between. Germline-derived CDR1 and CDR2 are LNHDA and SQIVND (reference sequence). CDR3 sequence: CATRAGSLNTEAFF. CDR3 DNA sequence: TGTGCCACCCGAGCGGGATCTTTGAACACTGAAGCTTTCTTT.

As concerns this clonotype: A junction boundary mismatches the germline segment, possibly from a read error. This chain connects TRBV9 to TRBJ2-7; TRBD2 agrees at 8 bases. The CDR3 covers 16 residues. Per germline, CDR1 SGDLS and CDR2 YYNGEE. CDR3 sequence: CASSVEDSGTTYEQHF. The CDR3 DNA reads TGTGCCAGCAGCGTAGAAGATAGCGGGACCACCTACGAGCAGCACTTC.

J is TRBJ1-4 and V is TRBV7-9; D call uncertain. With 5 bases removed from V and 11 bases from J, the gap between germline ends came to 12 bases. This CDR3 has 12 residues. Germline V CDR1 and CDR2: SEHNR, FQNEAQ (reference sequence). The CDR3 reads CASSRLMEKLFF. The CDR3 region has the DNA TGTGCCAGCAGCCGCCTTATGGAGAAACTGTTTTTT.

Note on this clonotype: At one of its ends the junction is not consistent with the germline gene, which may arise from a read error. V is TRBV24-1 and J is TRBJ1-5; unclear D gene. The length of the CDR3 is 12 residues. Germline V lookup: CDR1 KGHDR, CDR2 SFDVKD. In DNA, the CDR3 is TGTGCCACCAGTGAGTCTCGAGGGCCCCAGCTTTTT. Its protein product is CATSESRGPQLF.

This clonotype has just a few counts. The chain recombines TRBV18 with TRBJ2-1; D is perhaps TRBD1 or TRBD2 (5 bases each). The length of the CDR3 is 12 residues. With 6 bases removed from V and 10 bases from J, the gap between germline ends came to 13 bases. Germline CDR1 and CDR2: KGHSH and LQKENI. The CDR3 nucleotides read TGTGCCAGCTCCACGCAAGGGACCGAGCAGTTCTTC. Amino acid sequence: CASSTQGTEQFF.

Turning to this clonotype: This sequence may be a read error, since a much larger clone differs from it by one base. J is TRBJ1-3 and V is TRBV7-2; D is unresolved. Trimming left V 2 bases short and J 0 bases short, with 5 bases between. CDR3 length: 14 residues. Per germline, CDR1 SGHTA and CDR2 FQGNSA. CDR3 nucleotide sequence: TGTGCCAGCAGCTTAATGGTCTCTGGAAACACCATATATTTT. Translation gives CASSLMVSGNTIYF.